What follows is one T cell receptor beta chain and its context. Here immunoSEQ multiplex PCR was the method, and the copy in TCRdb shows in-frame clones only, minus some. The repertoire holds roughly 300,000 clones, with approximately 91% as singletons. The data are from a study of blood T cell repertoires in COVID-19. This CDR3 comprises 14 residues. Looked up from germline, CDR1 is SEHNR and CDR2 is FQNEAQ (reference sequence). Unmatched junction bases numbered 6, after V lost 4 bases and J lost 7 bases. This receptor was obtained from a middle-aged woman with acute COVID-19. Sequenced sample: PBMCs or T cells enriched from blood (not recorded which). The chain joins TRBV7-9 to TRBJ1-1; the match to TRBD1 covers 10 bases. In DNA, the CDR3 is TGTGCCAGCAGCTCGGGACAGGGGCTCGGTGAAGCTTTCTTT. Residues: CASSSGQGLGEAFF.